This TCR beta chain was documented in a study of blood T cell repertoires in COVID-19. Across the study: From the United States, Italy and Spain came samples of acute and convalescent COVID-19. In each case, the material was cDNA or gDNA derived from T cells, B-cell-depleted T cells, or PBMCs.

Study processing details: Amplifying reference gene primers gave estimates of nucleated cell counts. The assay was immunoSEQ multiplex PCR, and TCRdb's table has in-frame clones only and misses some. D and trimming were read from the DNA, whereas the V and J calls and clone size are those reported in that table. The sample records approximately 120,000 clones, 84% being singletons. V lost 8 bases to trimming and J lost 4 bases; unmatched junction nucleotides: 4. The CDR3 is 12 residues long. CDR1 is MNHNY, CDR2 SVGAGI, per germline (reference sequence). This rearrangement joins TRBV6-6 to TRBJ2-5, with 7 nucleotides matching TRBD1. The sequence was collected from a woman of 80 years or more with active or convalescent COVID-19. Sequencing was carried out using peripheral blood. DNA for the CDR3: TGTGCCAGCGGATACAGGGGAGAGACCCAGTACTTC. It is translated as CASGYRGETQYF.